This entry describes one TCR beta chain. This sample is drawn from a study of blood T cell repertoires in COVID-19. Sequencing was performed with immunoSEQ multiplex PCR; in TCRdb, only in-frame clones are kept and a portion is missing. The sample contains tens of thousands of clones, over 75% of which appear only once. The V and J ends lost 3 bases and 4 bases, in that order; junction bases with no gene match: 10. This CDR3 is built from 17 residues. The germline V gene encodes CDR1 SGDLS and CDR2 YYNGEE. This rearrangement joins TRBV9 to TRBJ2-2; 9 positions match TRBD1. The clonotype comes from a man between 65 and 85 years old with COVID-19, enrolled during active disease. Sequenced input: peripheral blood. The chain's CDR3 is CASSALTGTGPTGELFF. The CDR3 DNA follows: TGTGCCAGCAGCGCACTAACCGGGACAGGGCCCACCGGGGAGCTGTTTTTT.